The 10 T cell receptor beta chains given below trace back to one sample, sequenced in a study of blood T cell repertoires in COVID-19. Sequencing was performed with immunoSEQ multiplex PCR; in TCRdb, only in-frame clones are kept and a portion is missing. Among some 230,000 clones listed, 70% to 90% were seen once. Sample: peripheral blood. The receptors here all came from a man aged 25 to 40 who had recovered from COVID-19.

The chain uses TRBV5-5 and TRBJ1-2, with 7 bases identical to TRBD1. V trimming: 8 bases; J trimming: 6 bases; junction bases outside the gene matches: 16. This CDR3 has 15 amino acids. Germline-derived CDR1 and CDR2 are SGHKS and YYEKEE (reference sequence). The CDR3 sequence: CASSPTGKRDNGYTF. In nucleotides, the CDR3 is TGTGCCAGTAGCCCGACAGGGAAGAGGGATAATGGCTACACCTTC.

The chain recombines TRBV19 with TRBJ1-2; D is unclear. The ends were cut back, 6 bases at V and 4 bases at J, with 15 bases in the middle. Germline V gene data show CDR1 as LNHDA and CDR2 as SQIVND (reference sequence). CDR3 length equals 14 residues. Here the CDR3 reads CASSVAKRGYGYTF. CDR3 nucleotide sequence: TGTGCCAGTAGCGTGGCGAAACGGGGCTATGGCTACACCTTC.

This clone was counted a single time. The gene calls are TRBV27 and TRBJ1-2, with 8 bases aligning to TRBD1. V shed 5 bases, J shed 0 bases, and the junction held 5 bases outside the gene matches. CDR1 is MNHEY, CDR2 SMNVEV, per germline (reference sequence). The CDR3 covers 15 residues. The CDR3 DNA reads TGTGCCAGCAGTGATACAGGGGGAGCTAACTATGGCTACACCTTC. It is translated as CASSDTGGANYGYTF.

J is TRBJ1-4 and V is TRBV29-1; tentative D call: TRBD1 (6 bases). This CDR3 is 13 amino acids long. Germline V gene sequence: CDR1 SQVTM, CDR2 ANQGSEA. The germline V and J ends were trimmed by 3 bases and 7 bases, with 12 bases remaining between them. The CDR3 DNA follows: TGCAGCGTTGAGGGTATGGGGGCTGAAAAACTGTTTTTT. It specifies CSVEGMGAEKLFF.

In DNA form, the CDR3 reads TGTGCCACTACGGGGGGTGGATGGGAGCAGTACTTC. It encodes CATTGGGWEQYF. This chain joins TRBV28 and TRBJ2-7; the match to TRBD2 covers 7 bases. The CDR3 covers 12 residues. The germline gives CDR1 MDHEN, CDR2 SYDVKM. V shed 10 bases and J 7 bases; nucleotides not matched to a gene: 10.

The chain joins TRBV3-1 (or the pseudogene TRBV3-2) to TRBJ1-1; D possibly corresponds to TRBD1 (5 bases). This CDR3 region has 16 residues. V was trimmed by 2 bases and J by 5 bases, leaving 18 bases between them. CDR1 and CDR2 from the germline V gene are LGHDT and YNNKEL (reference sequence). The CDR3 region has the DNA TGTGCCAGCAGCCAACGCGGCGGGGGGGAAGGGACTGAAGCTTTCTTT. Translation: CASSQRGGGEGTEAFF.

The V gene is TRBV4-1, the J gene TRBJ1-1; weak D call: TRBD1 (6 bases). The germline gives CDR1 MGHRA, CDR2 YSYEKL. The CDR3 covers 16 residues. V was trimmed by 1 base and J by 6 bases, leaving 18 bases between them. Written as DNA, the CDR3 is TGCGCCAGCAGCCAAGCTAATCTGGGGGCAAGCTCTGAAGCTTTCTTT. Translation gives CASSQANLGASSEAFF.

This chain joins TRBV7-7 and TRBJ2-5; perhaps TRBD2 as D (5 bases). CDR1 SSHAT and CDR2 FNYEAQ come from the germline V gene (reference sequence). The ends were cut back, 6 bases at V and 5 bases at J, with 19 bases in the middle. This CDR3 has 15 residues. The CDR3 sequence is CASSHPGASGETQYF. In DNA form, the CDR3 reads TGTGCCAGCAGTCACCCGGGCGCATCGGGGGAGACCCAGTACTTC.

The chain has TRBV18 and TRBJ2-4, with D possibly being TRBD1 (6 bases). V lost 6 bases and J lost 0, with 9 bases in between. Germline assignment: CDR1 KGHSH and CDR2 LQKENI. There are 14 residues in the CDR3. Written as DNA, the CDR3 is TGTGCCAGCTCGCACAGGGAAGCCAAAAACATTCAGTACTTC. Its translation is CASSHREAKNIQYF.

This rearrangement joins TRBV15 to TRBJ1-2, with a weak D call TRBD1 (5 bases). The V end lost 4 bases, the J end lost 5 bases, and 11 bases lay between the germline ends. This CDR3 has 13 residues. CDR1 LNHNV and CDR2 YYDKDF come from the germline V gene (reference sequence). The CDR3 nucleotides are TGTGCCACCAGCACTAACCGGGGGTATGGCTACACCTTC. Translating it yields CATSTNRGYGYTF.